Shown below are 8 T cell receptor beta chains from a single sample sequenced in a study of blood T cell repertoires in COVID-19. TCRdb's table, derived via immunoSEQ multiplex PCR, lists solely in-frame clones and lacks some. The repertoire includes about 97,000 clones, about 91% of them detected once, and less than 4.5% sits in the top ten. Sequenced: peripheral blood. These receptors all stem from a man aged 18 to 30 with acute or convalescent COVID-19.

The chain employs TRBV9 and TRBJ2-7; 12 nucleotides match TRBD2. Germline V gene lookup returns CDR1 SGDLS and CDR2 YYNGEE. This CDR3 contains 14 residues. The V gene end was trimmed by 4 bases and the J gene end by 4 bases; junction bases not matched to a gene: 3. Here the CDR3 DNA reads TGTGCCAGCAGCACTACTAGCGGGGGGTACGAGCAGTACTTC. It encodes CASSTTSGGYEQYF. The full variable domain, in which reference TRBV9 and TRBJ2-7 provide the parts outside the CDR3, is DSGVTQTPKHLITATGQRVTLRCSPRSGDLSVYWYQQSLDQGLQFLIQYYNGEERAKGNILERFSAQQFPDLHSELNLSSLELGDSALYFCASSTTSGGYEQYFGPGTRLTVT.

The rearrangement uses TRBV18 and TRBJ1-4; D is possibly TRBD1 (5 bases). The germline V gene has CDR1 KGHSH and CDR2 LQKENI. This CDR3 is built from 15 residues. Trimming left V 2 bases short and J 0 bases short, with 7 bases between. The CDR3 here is CASSPGAATNEKLFF. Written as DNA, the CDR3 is TGTGCCAGCTCACCAGGGGCAGCAACTAATGAAAAACTGTTTTTT.

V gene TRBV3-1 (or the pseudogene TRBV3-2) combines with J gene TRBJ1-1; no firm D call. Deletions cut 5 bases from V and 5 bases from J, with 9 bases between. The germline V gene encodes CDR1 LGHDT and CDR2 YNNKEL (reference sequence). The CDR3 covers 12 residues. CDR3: CASSSWRTEAFF. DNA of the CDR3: TGTGCCAGCAGCTCCTGGAGAACTGAAGCTTTCTTT.

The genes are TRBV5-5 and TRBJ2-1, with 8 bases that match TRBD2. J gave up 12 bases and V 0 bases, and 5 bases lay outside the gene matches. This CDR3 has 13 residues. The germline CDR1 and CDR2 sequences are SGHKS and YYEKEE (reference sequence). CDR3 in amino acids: CASSLAPSGGQFF. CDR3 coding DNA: TGTGCCAGCAGCTTGGCGCCCAGCGGGGGGCAGTTCTTC.

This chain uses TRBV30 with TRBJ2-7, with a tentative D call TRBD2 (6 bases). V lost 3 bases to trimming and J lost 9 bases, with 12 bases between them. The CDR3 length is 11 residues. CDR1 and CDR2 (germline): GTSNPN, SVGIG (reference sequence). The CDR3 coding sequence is TGTGCCTGGAGCGGGGGAAATGCGCAGTACTTC. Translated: CAWSGGNAQYF.

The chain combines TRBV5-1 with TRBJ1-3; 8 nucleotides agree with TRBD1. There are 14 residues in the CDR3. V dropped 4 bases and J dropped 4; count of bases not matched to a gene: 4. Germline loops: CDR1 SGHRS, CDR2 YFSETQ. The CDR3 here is CASSPTGAGNTIYF. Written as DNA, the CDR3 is TGCGCCAGCAGCCCGACAGGGGCAGGAAACACCATATATTTT.

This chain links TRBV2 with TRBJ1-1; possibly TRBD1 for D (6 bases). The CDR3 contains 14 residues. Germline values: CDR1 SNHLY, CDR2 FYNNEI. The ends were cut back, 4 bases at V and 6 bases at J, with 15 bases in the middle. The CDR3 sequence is CASSATGAMAEAFF. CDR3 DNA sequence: TGTGCCAGCAGTGCGACAGGCGCGATGGCTGAAGCTTTCTTT.

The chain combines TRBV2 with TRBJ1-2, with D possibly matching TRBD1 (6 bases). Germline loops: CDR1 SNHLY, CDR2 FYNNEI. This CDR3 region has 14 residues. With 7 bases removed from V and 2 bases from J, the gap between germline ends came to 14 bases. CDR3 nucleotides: TGTGCCAGCATTCACCGGGACATAAACTATGGCTACACCTTC. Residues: CASIHRDINYGYTF.